This T cell receptor beta chain was recovered during a study of control samples from healthy donors and cancer patients. TCRdb's table, derived via immunoSEQ multiplex PCR, lists solely in-frame clones and lacks some. This sample carries around 250,000 clones, roughly four fifths of them seen once, and the ten largest clones take about 14%. Sample: PBMCs. The sequence derives from a woman between 55 and 75 years old with lung cancer.

CDR3 protein: CASSIPGSGADTQYF. Written as DNA, the CDR3 is TGTGCCAGTAGTATCCCAGGGTCGGGAGCAGATACGCAGTATTTT. J is TRBJ2-3 and V is TRBV19; a possible D gene is TRBD2 (6 bases). The CDR3 consists of 15 residues. Germline-derived CDR1 and CDR2 are LNHDA and SQIVND (reference sequence). Trimming cost V 3 bases and J 4 bases, with 14 bases left between them.